One T cell receptor (beta chain) is described in this entry. Antigen unknown. TCRdb re-derived calls from the 5' RACE reads in MiXCR, one entry per CDR3 protein. The sample includes 200,000 to 250,000 distinct CDR3 sequences, about 11% of them seen just once. The sample originates from a study of CD8 T cells in ankylosing spondylitis. Trimming removed 4 bases at V and 9 bases at J, with 16 bases between. This CDR3 has 13 residues. Per the germline V gene, CDR1 is GTSNPN and CDR2 is SVGIG (reference sequence). General study points: Reports say disease-linked clones showed up significantly more in matched ankylosing spondylitis synovial fluid.

This rearrangement joins TRBV30 to TRBJ2-1; D gene unclear. This clonotype was obtained from a male donor with ankylosing spondylitis or in good health (not recorded which). Sequenced sample: blood, either unsorted or a sorted T cell fraction (not recorded which). The CDR3 region has the DNA TGTGCCTGGATTCCTAGGGCCCTAGGTGAGCAGTTCTTC. Encoded protein: CAWIPRALGEQFF.